Included here is one TCR beta chain sequence, with context. The data were obtained in a study of lymphopenia after photon versus proton radiotherapy. V shed 5 bases and J shed 0 bases, with 7 bases lying between them. In germline, CDR1 is SGHTA, CDR2 FQGNSA. This CDR3 has 14 residues. Profiling relied on immunoSEQ multiplex PCR, and the TCRdb table lists in-frame clones only, not all of them. This table holds 150,000 to 200,000 clones, more than 85% found once. The chain is built from TRBV7-2 and TRBJ2-2; no definite D call. The TCR was taken from a man aged 50 or older with gastric cancer. The sequences come from peripheral blood, collected from a patient treated with photon-based radiotherapy. The CDR3, as DNA: TGTGCCAGCAGCGAGCAGGCGAACACCGGGGAGCTGTTTTTT. Amino acids: CASSEQANTGELFF.